This record covers a single T cell receptor beta chain. This sample was taken from a study of blood T cell repertoires in COVID-19. Study overall: PBMCs, B-cell-depleted T cells, or T cells were the source of the cDNA or gDNA that made up the material.

As originally analysed: By means of reference gene primer amplification, nucleated cell counts were estimated. The method was immunoSEQ multiplex PCR; TCRdb's version includes in-frame clones alone and lacks a portion of them. V and J calls and clone size are copied from that table; D and trimming were computed from the DNA. The data show 300,000 to 350,000 clones, more than 70% seen once. Up to 2 weeks before entering the study, exposed participants had met a COVID-19 case. The CDR3 length is 18 residues. Per the germline V gene, CDR1 is KGHDR and CDR2 is SFDVKD. V dropped 0 bases and J dropped 5 bases, with 21 bases sitting between them.

The chain has TRBV24-1 and TRBJ1-1; D uncertain. This receptor was taken from a young woman who had been exposed to COVID-19. The source material was PBMCs or T cells enriched from blood (not recorded which). CDR3 in DNA: TGTGCCACCAGTGATTTGTCAGAGACACTCCACCGGTGGACTGAAGCTTTCTTT. It yields the protein CATSDLSETLHRWTEAFF.